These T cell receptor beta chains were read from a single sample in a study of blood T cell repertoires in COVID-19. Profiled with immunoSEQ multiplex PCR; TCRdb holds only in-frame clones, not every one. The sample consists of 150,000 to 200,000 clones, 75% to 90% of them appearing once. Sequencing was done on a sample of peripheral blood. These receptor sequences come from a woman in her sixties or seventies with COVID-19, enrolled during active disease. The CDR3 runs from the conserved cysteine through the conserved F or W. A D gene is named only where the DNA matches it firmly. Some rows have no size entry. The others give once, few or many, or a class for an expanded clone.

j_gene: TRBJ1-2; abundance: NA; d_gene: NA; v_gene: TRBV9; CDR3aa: CASSAPLAGDRGYTF; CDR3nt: TGTGCCAGCAGCGCCCCTTTGGCGGGGGATCGTGGCTACACCTTC
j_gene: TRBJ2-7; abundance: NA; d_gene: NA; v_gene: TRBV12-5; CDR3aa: CASGASSYEQYF; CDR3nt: TGTGCTAGTGGAGCTAGCTCCTACGAGCAGTACTTC
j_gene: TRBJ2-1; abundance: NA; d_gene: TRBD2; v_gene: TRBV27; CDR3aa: CASSLSGTSSYNEQFF; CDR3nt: TGTGCCAGCAGTTTGTCCGGGACTAGCAGTTACAATGAGCAGTTCTTC
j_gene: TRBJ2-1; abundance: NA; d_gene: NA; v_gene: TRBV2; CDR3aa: CASNNYNVEQFF; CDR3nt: TGTGCCAGCAATAACTACAATGTTGAGCAGTTCTTC
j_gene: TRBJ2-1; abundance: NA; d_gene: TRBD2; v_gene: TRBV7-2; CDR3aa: CASSLRGLDGEQFF; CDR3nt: TGTGCCAGCAGCTTAAGGGGACTAGATGGTGAGCAGTTCTTC
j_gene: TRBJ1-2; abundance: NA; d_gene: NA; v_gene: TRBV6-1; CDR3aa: CASSGGGSGPTNYGYTF; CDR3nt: TGTGCCAGCAGTGGCGGGGGCTCAGGACCTACTAACTATGGCTACACCTTC
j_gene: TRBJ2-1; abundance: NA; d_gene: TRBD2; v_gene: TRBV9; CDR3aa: CASSPRGGLAGGSSYNEQFF; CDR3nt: TGTGCCAGCAGCCCCCGGGGGGGACTAGCGGGAGGGAGCTCCTACAATGAGCAGTTCTTC
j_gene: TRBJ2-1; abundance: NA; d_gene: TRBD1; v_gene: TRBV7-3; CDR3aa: CASSSGTGVEQFF; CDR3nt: TGTGCCAGCAGCTCCGGGACAGGGGTCGAGCAGTTCTTC
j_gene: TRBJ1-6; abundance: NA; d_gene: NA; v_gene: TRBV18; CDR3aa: CASSATSSYNSPLHF; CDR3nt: TGTGCCAGCTCGGCCACTAGCTCCTATAATTCACCCCTCCACTTT
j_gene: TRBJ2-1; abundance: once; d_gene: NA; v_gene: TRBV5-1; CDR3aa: CASSLLGRGGEQFF; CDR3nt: TGCGCCAGCAGCTTGTTGGGTAGGGGAGGTGAGCAGTTCTTC
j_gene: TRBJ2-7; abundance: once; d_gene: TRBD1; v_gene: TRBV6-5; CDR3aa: CASSQDRSTYEQYF; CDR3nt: TGTGCCAGCAGTCAGGACAGGTCGACCTACGAGCAGTACTTC
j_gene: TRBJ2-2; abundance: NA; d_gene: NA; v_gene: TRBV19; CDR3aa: CASSITGITGELFF; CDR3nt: TGTGCCAGTAGTATCACAGGGATCACCGGGGAGCTGTTTTTT
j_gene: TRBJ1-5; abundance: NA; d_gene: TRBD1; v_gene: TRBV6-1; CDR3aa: CASSEGNRGQPQHF; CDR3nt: TGTGCCAGCAGTGAAGGGAACAGGGGACAGCCCCAGCATTTT
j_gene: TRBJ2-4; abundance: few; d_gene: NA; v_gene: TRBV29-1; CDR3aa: CSTRLDSGSSSIQYF; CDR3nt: TGCAGCACCCGACTGGATTCGGGAAGCAGCAGCATTCAGTACTTC
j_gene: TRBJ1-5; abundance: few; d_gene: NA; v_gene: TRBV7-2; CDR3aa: CASSPDRFQPQHF; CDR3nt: TGTGCCAGCAGCCCTGACAGGTTCCAGCCCCAGCATTTT
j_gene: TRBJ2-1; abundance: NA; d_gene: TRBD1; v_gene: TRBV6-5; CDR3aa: CASSWDRYNEQFF; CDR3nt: TGTGCCAGCAGTTGGGACAGGTACAATGAGCAGTTCTTC
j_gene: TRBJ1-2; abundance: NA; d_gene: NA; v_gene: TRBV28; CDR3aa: CASRETSGEDGYTF; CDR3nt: TGTGCCAGCAGAGAAACCTCAGGGGAAGATGGCTACACCTTC
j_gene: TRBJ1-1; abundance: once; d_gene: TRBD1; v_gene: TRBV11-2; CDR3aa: CASSKTGTVNTEAFF; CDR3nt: TGTGCCAGCAGCAAAACCGGGACAGTGAACACTGAAGCTTTCTTT
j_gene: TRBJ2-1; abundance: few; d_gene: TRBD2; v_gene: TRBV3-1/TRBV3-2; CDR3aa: CASSLGSGRRPYNEQFF; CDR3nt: TGTGCCAGCAGCCTCGGCAGCGGGAGAAGGCCCTACAATGAGCAGTTCTTC
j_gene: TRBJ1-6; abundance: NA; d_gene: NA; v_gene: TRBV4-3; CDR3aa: CASSQEGGGNSPLHF; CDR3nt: TGCGCCAGCAGCCAAGAGGGGGGTGGTAATTCACCCCTCCACTTT
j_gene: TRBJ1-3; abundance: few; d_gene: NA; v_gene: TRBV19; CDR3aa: CASSPGGYSGNTIYF; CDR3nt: TGTGCCAGTAGTCCGGGGGGCTACTCTGGAAACACCATATATTTT
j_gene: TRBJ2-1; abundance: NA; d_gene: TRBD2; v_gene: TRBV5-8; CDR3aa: CATRTSGRVEQFF; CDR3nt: TGTGCCACCAGGACTAGCGGGAGGGTTGAGCAGTTCTTC
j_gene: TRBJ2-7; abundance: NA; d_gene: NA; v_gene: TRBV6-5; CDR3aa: CASLLGGVYEQYF; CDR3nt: TGTGCCAGCCTACTGGGGGGAGTCTACGAGCAGTACTTC
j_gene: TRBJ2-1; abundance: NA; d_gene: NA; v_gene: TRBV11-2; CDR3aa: CASSSKTIRGNEQFF; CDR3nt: TGTGCCAGCAGCTCGAAGACTATCAGAGGCAATGAGCAGTTCTTC
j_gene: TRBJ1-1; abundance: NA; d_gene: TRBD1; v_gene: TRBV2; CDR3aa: CARRDSEAFF; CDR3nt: TGTGCCAGACGGGACAGCGAAGCTTTCTTT
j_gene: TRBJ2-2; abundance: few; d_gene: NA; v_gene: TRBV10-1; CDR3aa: CASSESMADTGELFF; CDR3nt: TGCGCCAGCAGTGAGTCGATGGCAGACACCGGGGAGCTGTTTTTT
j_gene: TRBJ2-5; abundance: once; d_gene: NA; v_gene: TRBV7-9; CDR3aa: CASSFYSSGQETQYF; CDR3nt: TGTGCCAGCAGCTTTTACTCCTCAGGCCAAGAGACCCAGTACTTC